This T cell receptor beta chain was identified during a study of blood T cell repertoires in COVID-19. Across the study: Collection of acute and convalescent COVID-19 samples took place in the United States, Italy and Spain. T cells, B-cell-depleted T cells, or PBMCs provided the cDNA or gDNA that served as material.

Trimming took 3 bases from V and 7 from J; bases not matched to a gene: 9. This CDR3 is 17 amino acids long. From germline, CDR1 is LGHDT and CDR2 YNNKEL (reference sequence). Seattle cases were enrolled at active infection and followed longitudinally. In the authors' workflow: Researchers report that nucleated cell counts were estimated from reference gene primer amplification. Measured with immunoSEQ multiplex PCR; TCRdb has only the in-frame clones, and not every one. V and J calls and clone size are given by that table; D and trimming were obtained from the DNA. The table lists approximately 200,000 clones, roughly 81% of them singletons, with 12% in the top ten.

This chain connects TRBV3-1 (or the pseudogene TRBV3-2) to TRBJ2-2; 12 bases align to TRBD2. This TCR was sampled from a woman aged 80 or over with COVID-19, enrolled during active disease. Sample: peripheral blood. The CDR3 sequence: CASSQLTSGRGIGELFF. The CDR3 DNA follows: TGTGCCAGCAGCCAGCTGACTAGCGGGAGAGGGATCGGGGAGCTGTTTTTT.